Listed below are T cell receptor beta chains from one sample, sequenced in a study of OX40 agonist ivuxolimab in advanced cancers. The repertoire was sequenced with immunoSEQ multiplex PCR; TCRdb's copy has only in-frame clones and lacks some. The profile shows tens of thousands of clones, roughly 87% of them singletons. The specimen was CD4+ or CD8+ T cells sorted from blood, collected in a trial of the OX40 agonist ivuxolimab. These receptors all come from an adult with an advanced solid tumor such as melanoma, head and neck, liver or kidney cancer. Both conserved end residues are part of each CDR3. A D gene is named only where the DNA matches it firmly. Some rows have no size entry. The others give once, few or many, or a class for an expanded clone.

V gene: TRBV5-8; clone size: once; D gene: .; J gene: TRBJ1-1; CDR3 DNA: TGTGCCAGCAGCCGGCGGGCAGGGTTTCGGGACACTGAAGCTTTCTTT; CDR3 protein: CASSRRAGFRDTEAFF
V gene: TRBV5-5; clone size: .; D gene: TRBD2; J gene: TRBJ2-5; CDR3 DNA: TGTGCCAGCCGCTCTTGGGGGGGAGTCCAAGAGACCCAGTACTTC; CDR3 protein: CASRSWGGVQETQYF
V gene: TRBV7-2; clone size: .; D gene: TRBD2; J gene: TRBJ2-5; CDR3 DNA: TGTGCCAGCAGCTCCCAAATTTTAGCGGGGATGGAGACCCAGTACTTC; CDR3 protein: CASSSQILAGMETQYF
V gene: TRBV15; clone size: once; D gene: .; J gene: TRBJ1-1; CDR3 DNA: TGTGCCACCAGCAGAGGGGACGGGGGGCCGACTGAAGCTTTCTTT; CDR3 protein: CATSRGDGGPTEAFF
V gene: TRBV9; clone size: .; D gene: .; J gene: TRBJ2-4; CDR3 DNA: TGTGCCAGCAGCTCCGTTGGAGGCATCGTCCACTTC; CDR3 protein: CASSSVGGIVHF
V gene: TRBV5-6; clone size: .; D gene: .; J gene: TRBJ1-4; CDR3 DNA: TGTGCCAGCAGCTTGCGGGGCAGTTTAATGAAAGGACCTGTCTTT; CDR3 protein: CASSLRGSLMKGPVF
V gene: TRBV7-6; clone size: .; D gene: .; J gene: TRBJ2-1; CDR3 DNA: TGTGCCAGCAGCCCCGGGACTCTAAATGAGCAGTTCTTC; CDR3 protein: CASSPGTLNEQFF
V gene: TRBV7-2; clone size: .; D gene: .; J gene: TRBJ1-2; CDR3 DNA: TGTGCCAGCAGCTTAGCTACATCTAACTATGGCTACACCTTC; CDR3 protein: CASSLATSNYGYTF
V gene: TRBV10-3; clone size: .; D gene: TRBD2; J gene: TRBJ2-3; CDR3 DNA: TGTGCCACCGACAGAGACGGGCTAGCGGGGCAAGATACGCAGTATTTT; CDR3 protein: CATDRDGLAGQDTQYF
V gene: TRBV7-8; clone size: .; D gene: TRBD2; J gene: TRBJ2-2; CDR3 DNA: TGTGCCAGCAGCTTAGATCCTAGCGGGGTAAACACCGGGGAGCTGTTTTTT; CDR3 protein: CASSLDPSGVNTGELFF
V gene: TRBV2; clone size: .; D gene: .; J gene: TRBJ1-6; CDR3 DNA: TGTGCCAGCAGCACCCTGGGGTCACCCCTCCACTTT; CDR3 protein: CASSTLGSPLHF
V gene: TRBV18; clone size: .; D gene: TRBD2; J gene: TRBJ2-5; CDR3 DNA: TGTGCCAGCTCACCCAGCGGGGGGGCTTTTCGTGAGACCCAGTACTTC; CDR3 protein: CASSPSGGAFRETQYF
V gene: TRBV16; clone size: .; D gene: .; J gene: TRBJ2-5; CDR3 DNA: TGTGCCAGCAGCCAATCTGGGGGGGCGATACAAGAGACCCAGTACTTC; CDR3 protein: CASSQSGGAIQETQYF
V gene: TRBV5-1; clone size: few; D gene: TRBD1; J gene: TRBJ1-2; CDR3 DNA: TGCGCCAGCAGCTTCGAGGGACAGTTTGGCTACACCTTC; CDR3 protein: CASSFEGQFGYTF
V gene: TRBV5-1; clone size: .; D gene: TRBD1; J gene: TRBJ2-2; CDR3 DNA: TGCGCCAGCAGCTTGCCGGGACAGGGGACCGGGGAGCTGTTTTTT; CDR3 protein: CASSLPGQGTGELFF
V gene: TRBV5-1; clone size: .; D gene: .; J gene: TRBJ1-1; CDR3 DNA: TGCGCCAGCAGCTTGAAGGCAGCGAACACTGAAGCTTTCTTT; CDR3 protein: CASSLKAANTEAFF
V gene: TRBV5-4; clone size: .; D gene: .; J gene: TRBJ2-1; CDR3 DNA: TGTGCCAGCAGCTTGACGGGGTTCGATGAGCAGTTCTTC; CDR3 protein: CASSLTGFDEQFF